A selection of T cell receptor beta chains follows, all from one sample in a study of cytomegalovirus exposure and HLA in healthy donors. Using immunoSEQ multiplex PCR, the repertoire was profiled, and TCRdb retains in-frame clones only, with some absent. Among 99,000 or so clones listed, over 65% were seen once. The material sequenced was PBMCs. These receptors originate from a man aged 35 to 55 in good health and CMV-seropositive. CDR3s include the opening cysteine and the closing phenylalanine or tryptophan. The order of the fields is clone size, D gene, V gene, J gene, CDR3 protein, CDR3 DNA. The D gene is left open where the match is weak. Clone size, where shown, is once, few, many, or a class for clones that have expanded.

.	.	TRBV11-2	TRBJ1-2	CAWAGPYYGYTF	TGTGCATGGGCAGGGCCCTACTATGGCTACACCTTC
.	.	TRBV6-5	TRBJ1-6	CASSYSGGGGSPLHF	TGTGCCAGCAGTTACTCCGGGGGCGGGGGTTCACCCCTCCACTTT
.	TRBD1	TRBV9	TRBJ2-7	CASSVGPGGSYEQYF	TGTGCCAGCAGCGTAGGCCCAGGGGGCTCCTACGAGCAGTACTTC
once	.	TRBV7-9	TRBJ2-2	CASSLPTGELFF	TGTGCCAGCAGCTTACCAACCGGGGAGCTGTTTTTT
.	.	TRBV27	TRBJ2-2	CASSLLASPKTGELFF	TGTGCCAGCAGTTTATTGGCTAGCCCCAAAACCGGGGAGCTGTTTTTT
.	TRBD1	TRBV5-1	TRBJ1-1	CASSSDRGRTEAFF	TGCGCCAGCAGCTCCGACAGGGGAAGGACTGAAGCTTTCTTT
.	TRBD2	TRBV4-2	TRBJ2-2	CASGSISRTSGTGELFF	TGTGCCAGCGGCTCGATTTCAAGGACTAGCGGCACCGGGGAGCTGTTTTTT
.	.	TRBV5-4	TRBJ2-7	CASSLEWGEDEQYF	TGTGCCAGCAGCTTGGAGTGGGGCGAAGACGAGCAGTACTTC
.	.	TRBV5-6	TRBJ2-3	CASSLSEGGVDTQYF	TGTGCCAGCAGCTTATCCGAGGGAGGAGTAGATACGCAGTATTTT
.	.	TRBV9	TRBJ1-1	CASSVRPQVWNTEAFF	TGTGCCAGCAGCGTACGGCCGCAGGTTTGGAACACTGAAGCTTTCTTT
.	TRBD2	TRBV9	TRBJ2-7	CASSVERDARGGSYEQYF	TGTGCCAGCAGCGTAGAGAGGGACGCGCGGGGGGGGTCCTACGAGCAGTACTTC
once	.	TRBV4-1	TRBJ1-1	CASSLGGNTEAFF	TGCGCCAGCAGCCTCGGGGGGAACACTGAAGCTTTCTTT
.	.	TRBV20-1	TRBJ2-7	CSAPLRYEQYF	TGCAGTGCCCCTCTCCGCTACGAGCAGTACTTC
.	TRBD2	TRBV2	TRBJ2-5	CASSARTSGRQTQYF	TGTGCCAGCAGTGCCAGGACTAGCGGGAGACAGACCCAGTACTTC
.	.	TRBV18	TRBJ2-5	CASSRTAQETQYF	TGTGCCAGCTCAAGGACAGCCCAAGAGACCCAGTACTTC
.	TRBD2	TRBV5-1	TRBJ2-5	CASSLVAGVRETQYF	TGCGCCAGCAGCTTAGTAGCGGGAGTGAGAGAGACCCAGTACTTC
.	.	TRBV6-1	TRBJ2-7	CASLESSYEQYF	TGTGCCAGCTTAGAGAGCTCCTACGAGCAGTACTTC
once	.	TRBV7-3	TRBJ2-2	CASSLTLRSHDTGELFF	TGTGCCAGCAGCTTAACGTTAAGGAGTCATGACACCGGGGAGCTGTTTTTT
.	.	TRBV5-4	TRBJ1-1	CASSLFQYFQGGETEAFF	TGTGCCAGCAGCTTGTTCCAATATTTTCAGGGTGGCGAGACTGAAGCTTTCTTT
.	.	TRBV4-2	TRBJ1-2	CASSRSNPAGSYFDYGYTF	TGTGCCAGCAGCCGATCCAATCCGGCCGGGAGCTATTTTGACTATGGCTACACCTTC
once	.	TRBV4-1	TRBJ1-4	CASSQVRARFNEKLFF	TGCGCCAGCAGCCAGGTCAGGGCCAGATTTAATGAAAAACTGTTTTTT
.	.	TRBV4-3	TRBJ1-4	CASSQGRRDTLKLFF	TGCGCCAGCAGCCAAGGGCGTAGGGACACCCTAAAACTGTTTTTT
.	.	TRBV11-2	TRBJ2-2	CASSRETGKGELFF	TGTGCCAGCAGCCGCGAGACAGGAAAGGGGGAGCTGTTTTTT
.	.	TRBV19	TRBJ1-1	CASTSVTEAFF	TGTGCCAGTACCTCCGTCACTGAAGCTTTCTTT
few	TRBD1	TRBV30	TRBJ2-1	CAWRTTRGEQFF	TGTGCCTGGAGGACAACCAGGGGGGAGCAGTTCTTC
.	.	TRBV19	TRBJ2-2	CASSISSGTPAGELFF	TGTGCCAGTAGTATTAGTTCGGGAACCCCCGCCGGGGAGCTGTTTTTT
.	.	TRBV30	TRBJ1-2	CAWGSGGPGYTF	TGTGCCTGGGGATCCGGGGGGCCGGGCTACACCTTC
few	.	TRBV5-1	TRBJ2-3	CASTTERGTDTQYF	TGCGCCAGCACCACCGAGCGGGGCACAGATACGCAGTATTTT
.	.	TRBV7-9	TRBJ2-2	CASTLQRPASSNTGELFF	TGTGCCAGCACCCTACAGCGGCCGGCCTCATCGAACACCGGGGAGCTGTTTTTT
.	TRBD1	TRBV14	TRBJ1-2	CASSPRGGYGYTF	TGTGCCAGCAGCCCCCGAGGGGGCTACGGCTACACCTTC
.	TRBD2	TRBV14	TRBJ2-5	CASSHRTGLGETQYF	TGTGCCAGCAGCCACAGAACGGGACTAGGGGAGACCCAGTACTTC
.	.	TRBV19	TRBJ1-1	CASSMTASMNTEAFF	TGTGCCAGTAGTATGACAGCAAGTATGAACACTGAAGCTTTCTTT
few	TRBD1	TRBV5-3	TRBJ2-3	CARSLSAGGARRASTDTQYF	TGTGCCAGAAGCTTGTCCGCAGGGGGCGCCCGGCGGGCTAGCACAGATACGCAGTATTTT
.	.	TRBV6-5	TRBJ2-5	CASSLWPREKETQYF	TGTGCCAGCAGTTTGTGGCCACGGGAGAAGGAGACCCAGTACTTC
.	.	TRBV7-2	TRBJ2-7	CASSPQRSGEQYF	TGTGCCAGCAGCCCCCAACGATCAGGGGAGCAGTACTTC
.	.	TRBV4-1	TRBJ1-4	CASSQERGISEKLFF	TGCGCCAGCAGCCAAGAACGAGGTATTAGTGAAAAACTGTTTTTT
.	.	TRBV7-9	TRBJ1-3	CASSLVPVPGNTIYF	TGTGCCAGCAGCTTAGTTCCGGTTCCCGGAAACACCATATATTTT
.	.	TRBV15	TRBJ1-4	CATSGGTNEKLFF	TGTGCCACCTCTGGGGGCACTAATGAAAAACTGTTTTTT
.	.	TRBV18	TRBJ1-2	CASSQDSNYGYTF	TGTGCCAGCTCCCAGGATTCTAACTATGGCTACACCTTC
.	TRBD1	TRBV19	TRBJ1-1	CASSSGTGNTEAFF	TGTGCCAGTAGTTCCGGGACAGGGAACACTGAAGCTTTCTTT
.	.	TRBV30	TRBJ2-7	CASRGTVAYEQYF	TGTGCCTCCCGGGGGACGGTCGCCTACGAGCAGTACTTC
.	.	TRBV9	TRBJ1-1	CASSPSTGLATEAFF	TGTGCCAGCAGCCCAAGTACAGGGCTGGCGACTGAAGCTTTCTTT
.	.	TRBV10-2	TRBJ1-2	CASSEGQTYGYTF	TGCGCCAGCAGTGAGGGACAGACATATGGCTACACCTTC
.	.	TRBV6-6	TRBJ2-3	CASSAGRSDTQYF	TGTGCCAGCAGTGCGGGTCGGTCAGATACGCAGTATTTT
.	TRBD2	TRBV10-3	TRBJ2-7	CAISDSGGLYEQYF	TGTGCCATCAGTGATTCGGGGGGGCTCTACGAGCAGTACTTC
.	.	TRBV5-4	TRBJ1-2	CASSFPDKNYGYTF	TGTGCCAGCAGCTTCCCCGACAAGAACTATGGCTACACCTTC
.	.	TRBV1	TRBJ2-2	CTSSRSERQAGRTGELFF	TGCACCAGCAGCCGTAGCGAGCGACAAGCGGGGCGCACCGGGGAGCTGTTTTTT
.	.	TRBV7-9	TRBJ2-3	CASSLGLSTDTQYF	TGTGCCAGCAGCTTGGGACTTAGCACAGATACGCAGTATTTT
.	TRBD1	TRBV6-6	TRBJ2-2	CASSFGQGNGELFF	TGTGCCAGCAGTTTCGGACAGGGGAACGGGGAGCTGTTTTTT
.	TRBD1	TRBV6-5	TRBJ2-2	CASSLGQGSGELFF	TGTGCCAGCAGTCTCGGACAGGGGTCCGGGGAGCTGTTTTTT
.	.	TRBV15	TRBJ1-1	CATRPGGGLNTEAFF	TGTGCCACCAGGCCGGGGGGCGGATTGAACACTGAAGCTTTCTTT
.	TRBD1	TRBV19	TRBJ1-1	CASSISAGGLGNTEAFF	TGTGCCAGTAGTATAAGCGCAGGGGGTTTGGGCAACACTGAAGCTTTCTTT
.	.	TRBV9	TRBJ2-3	CASSVRAGRTDTQYF	TGTGCCAGCAGCGTAAGGGCAGGGCGCACAGATACGCAGTATTTT
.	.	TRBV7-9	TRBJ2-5	CASSLGVGGEAQYF	TGTGCCAGCAGCTTAGGTGTCGGCGGAGAGGCCCAGTACTTC
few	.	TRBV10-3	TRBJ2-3	CAISVVASDTQYF	TGTGCCATCAGTGTGGTAGCATCAGATACGCAGTATTTT
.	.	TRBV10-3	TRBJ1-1	CAISTGNTEAFF	TGTGCCATCAGTACGGGGAACACTGAAGCTTTCTTT
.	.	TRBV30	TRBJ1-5	CAWSELVGNQPQHF	TGTGCCTGGAGTGAGCTTGTGGGCAATCAGCCCCAGCATTTT
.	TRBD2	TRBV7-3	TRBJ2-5	CASGSGGPRETQYF	TGTGCCAGCGGCTCGGGGGGGCCGAGGGAGACCCAGTACTTC
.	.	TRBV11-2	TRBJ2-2	CASSRVRGNTGELFF	TGTGCCAGCAGCCGGGTTAGGGGTAACACCGGGGAGCTGTTTTTT
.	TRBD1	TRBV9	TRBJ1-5	CASSAQGAGQPQHF	TGTGCCAGCAGCGCCCAGGGGGCGGGTCAGCCCCAGCATTTT